This TCR beta chain was profiled in a study of OX40 agonist ivuxolimab in advanced cancers. About the study: A mean age of around 63 years, range 23 to 79, was recorded, and more than 80% were male. Study findings and constraints: CD8+ T cells were the subset that, on average, had more expanded clones than CD4+.

The repertoire was sequenced with immunoSEQ multiplex PCR; TCRdb's copy has only in-frame clones and lacks some. This sample yields just under 75,000 clones, of which roughly 90% are seen a single time; 0.44% belongs to the top ten. A note on this clone: Its target is unknown.

The J segment lost 4 bases and the V segment lost 1 base, leaving 3 bases of the junction unmatched. Per the germline V gene, CDR1 is SGHDN and CDR2 is FVKESK. The CDR3 spans 15 residues. Sample: CD4+ or CD8+ T cells sorted from blood, taken in a trial of the OX40 agonist ivuxolimab. The sequence came from an adult with an advanced solid tumor such as melanoma, head and neck, liver or kidney cancer. The genes are TRBV14 and TRBJ1-1; 10 bases agree with TRBD1. CDR3 nucleotides: TGTGCCAGCAGCCAAGTGGGACAGGGGACCACTGAAGCTTTCTTT. Its protein product is CASSQVGQGTTEAFF.